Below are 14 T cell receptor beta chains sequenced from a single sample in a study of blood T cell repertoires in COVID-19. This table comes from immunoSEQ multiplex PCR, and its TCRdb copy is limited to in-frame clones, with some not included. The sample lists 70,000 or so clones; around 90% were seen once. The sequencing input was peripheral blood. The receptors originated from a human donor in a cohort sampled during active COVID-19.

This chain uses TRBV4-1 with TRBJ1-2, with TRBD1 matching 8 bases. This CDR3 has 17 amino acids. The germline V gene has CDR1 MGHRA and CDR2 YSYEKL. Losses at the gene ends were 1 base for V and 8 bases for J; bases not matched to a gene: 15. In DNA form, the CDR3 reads TGCGCCAGCAGCCAAGGAGGTCTCAGGGGGCGCTTTGGGGGCTACACCTTC. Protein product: CASSQGGLRGRFGGYTF.

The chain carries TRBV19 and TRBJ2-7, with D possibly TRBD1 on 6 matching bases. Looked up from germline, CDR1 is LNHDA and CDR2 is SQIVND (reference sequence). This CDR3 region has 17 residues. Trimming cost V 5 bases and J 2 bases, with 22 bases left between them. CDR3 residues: CASSLYPPGAGTYEQYF. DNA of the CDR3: TGTGCCAGTAGTCTGTACCCCCCAGGGGCCGGGACCTACGAGCAGTACTTC. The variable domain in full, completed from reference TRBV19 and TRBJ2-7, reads DGGITQSPKYLFRKEGQNVTLSCEQNLNHDAMYWYRQDPGQGLRLIYYSQIVNDFQKGDIAEGYSVSREKKESFPLTVTSAQKNPTAFYLCASSLYPPGAGTYEQYFGPGTRLTVT.

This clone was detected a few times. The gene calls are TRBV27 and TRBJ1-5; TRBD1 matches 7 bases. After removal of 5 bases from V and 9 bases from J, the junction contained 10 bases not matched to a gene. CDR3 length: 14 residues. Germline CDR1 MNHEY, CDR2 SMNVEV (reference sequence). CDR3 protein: CASSPLTGTGPQHF. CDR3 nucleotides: TGTGCCAGCAGTCCTCTGACAGGGACTGGGCCCCAGCATTTT.

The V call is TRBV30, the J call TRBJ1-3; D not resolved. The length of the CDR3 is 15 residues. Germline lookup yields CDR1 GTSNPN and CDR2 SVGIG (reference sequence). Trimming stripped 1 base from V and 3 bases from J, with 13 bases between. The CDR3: CAWSELGQLGNTIYF. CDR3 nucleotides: TGTGCCTGGAGTGAGCTTGGGCAGCTTGGAAACACCATATATTTT.

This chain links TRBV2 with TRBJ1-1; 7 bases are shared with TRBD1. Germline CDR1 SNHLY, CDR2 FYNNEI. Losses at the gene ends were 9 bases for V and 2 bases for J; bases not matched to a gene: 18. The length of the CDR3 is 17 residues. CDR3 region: CASLFGPGQRLNTEAFF. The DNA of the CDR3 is TGTGCCAGTCTATTTGGGCCGGGACAGAGACTTAACACTGAAGCTTTCTTT.

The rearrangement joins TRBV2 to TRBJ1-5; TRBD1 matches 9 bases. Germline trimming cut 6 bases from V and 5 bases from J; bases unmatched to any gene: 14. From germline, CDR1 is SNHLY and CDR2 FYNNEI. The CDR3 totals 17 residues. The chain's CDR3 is CASSPNWDRDGDQPQHF. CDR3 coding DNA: TGTGCCAGCAGCCCAAACTGGGACAGGGATGGGGATCAGCCCCAGCATTTT.

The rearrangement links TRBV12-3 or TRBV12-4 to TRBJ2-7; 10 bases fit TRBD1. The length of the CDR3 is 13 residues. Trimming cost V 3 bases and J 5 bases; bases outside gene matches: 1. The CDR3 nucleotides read TGTGCCAGCAGTTTTGGACAGGGGGACGAGCAGTACTTC. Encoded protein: CASSFGQGDEQYF.

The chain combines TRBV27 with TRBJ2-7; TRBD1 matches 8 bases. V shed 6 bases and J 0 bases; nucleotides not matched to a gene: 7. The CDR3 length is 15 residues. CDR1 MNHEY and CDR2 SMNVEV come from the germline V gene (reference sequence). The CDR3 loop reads CASRYRDRSSYEQYF. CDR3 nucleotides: TGTGCCAGCAGATACCGGGACAGGAGCTCCTACGAGCAGTACTTC.

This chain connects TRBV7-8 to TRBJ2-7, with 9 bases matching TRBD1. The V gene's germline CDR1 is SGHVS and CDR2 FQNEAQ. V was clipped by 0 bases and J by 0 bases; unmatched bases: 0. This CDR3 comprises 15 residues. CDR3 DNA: TGTGCCAGCAGCTTAGCGACAGGGGGCTCCTACGAGCAGTACTTC. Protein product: CASSLATGGSYEQYF.

CDR3 amino acids: CASSPPRGRDSPLHF. The CDR3 DNA reads as TGTGCCAGCAGTCCCCCCCGGGGGAGGGATTCACCCCTCCACTTT. The chain carries TRBV28 and TRBJ1-6; D possibly corresponds to TRBD1 (5 bases). The CDR3 consists of 15 residues. Trimming left V 5 bases short and J 8 bases short, with 16 bases between. Germline assignment: CDR1 MDHEN and CDR2 SYDVKM.

CDR3 DNA: TGCGCCAGCAGCTTGATCACATCCTCCTCGTCGCATGGCTACACCTTC. This sequence encodes CASSLITSSSSHGYTF. This rearrangement joins TRBV5-1 to TRBJ1-2; D remains unclear. This CDR3 has 16 residues. Germline-derived CDR1 and CDR2 are SGHRS and YFSETQ. The ends were cut back, 1 base at V and 6 bases at J, with 19 bases in the middle.

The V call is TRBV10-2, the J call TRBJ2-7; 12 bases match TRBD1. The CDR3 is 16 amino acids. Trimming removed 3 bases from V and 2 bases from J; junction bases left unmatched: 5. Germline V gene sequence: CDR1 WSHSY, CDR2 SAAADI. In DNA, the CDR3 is TGCGCCAGCAGTGATCCGGGACAGGGGGCCCCCTACGAGCAGTACTTC. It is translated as CASSDPGQGAPYEQYF.

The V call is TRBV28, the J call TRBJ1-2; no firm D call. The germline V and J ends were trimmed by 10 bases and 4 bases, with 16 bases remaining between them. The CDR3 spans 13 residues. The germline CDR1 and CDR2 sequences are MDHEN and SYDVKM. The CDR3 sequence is CAISVREGYGYTF. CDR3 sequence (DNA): TGTGCCATTTCCGTCCGAGAGGGCTATGGCTACACCTTC.

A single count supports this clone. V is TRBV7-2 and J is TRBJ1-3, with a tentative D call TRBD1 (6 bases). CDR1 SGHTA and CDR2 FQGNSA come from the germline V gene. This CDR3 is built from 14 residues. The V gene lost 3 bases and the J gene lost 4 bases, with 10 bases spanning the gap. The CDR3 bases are TGTGCCAGCAGCTTCCCAGGGGCCGGAAACACCATATATTTT. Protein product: CASSFPGAGNTIYF. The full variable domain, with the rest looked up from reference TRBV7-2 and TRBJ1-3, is GAGVSQSPSNKVTEKGKDVELRCDPISGHTALYWYRQSLGQGLEFLIYFQGNSAPDKSGLPSDRFSAERTGGSVSTLTIQRTQQEDSAVYLCASSFPGAGNTIYFGEGSWLTVV.